This is a list of T cell receptor beta chains from one sample in a study of CD8 T cells in Susac syndrome. Via MiXCR, TCRdb re-called the immunoSEQ multiplex PCR reads, giving one row per CDR3 protein. The sample holds about 22,000 distinct CDR3 sequences, 85% to 95% seen once. The sequencing sample was made of CD8+ T cells from PBMCs. These receptors came from a human donor in good health. The CDR3 runs from the conserved cysteine through the conserved F or W. D genes are given only for firm matches. Clone sizes are given selectively: once, few, many, or a class where the clone is expanded.

clone size | D gene | J gene | V gene | CDR3 protein | CDR3 DNA
once | NA | TRBJ1-1 | TRBV20-1 | CSAAPLQVPATEAFF | TGCAGTGCTGCCCCCCTACAGGTTCCGGCCACTGAAGCTTTCTTT
NA | TRBD1 | TRBJ2-7 | TRBV2 | CASSPTGVYEQYF | TGTGCCAGCAGTCCGACAGGGGTCTACGAGCAGTACTTC
NA | NA | TRBJ1-2 | TRBV27 | CASSPQGQGYTF | TGTGCCAGCAGCCCACAGGGTCAAGGCTACACCTTC
NA | NA | TRBJ1-2 | TRBV18 | CASSRPGLRGPHGYTF | TGTGCCAGCTCACGTCCCGGGTTGAGGGGCCCCCATGGCTACACCTTC
NA | NA | TRBJ2-1 | TRBV2 | CASRDGRPLSYNEQFF | TGTGCCAGCAGGGATGGCCGACCGCTCTCCTACAATGAGCAGTTCTTC
NA | TRBD1 | TRBJ1-2 | TRBV27 | CASSATGGGYGYTF | TGTGCCAGCAGCGCGACAGGGGGCGGCTATGGCTACACCTTC
NA | NA | TRBJ1-5 | TRBV20-1 | CSAKDPLGPGQPQHF | TGCAGTGCTAAAGATCCCCTAGGCCCCGGGCAGCCCCAGCATTTT
NA | NA | TRBJ1-6 | TRBV27 | CASSLYGRVSPLHF | TGTGCCAGCAGTTTATACGGGCGGGTGTCACCCCTCCACTTT
NA | TRBD2 | TRBJ2-5 | TRBV5-4 | CASSLGQGAGGRAETQYF | TGTGCCAGCAGCTTGGGGCAGGGCGCGGGGGGCCGGGCAGAGACCCAGTACTTC
NA | TRBD1 | TRBJ1-1 | TRBV5-1 | CASSLASGGAGDTEAFF | TGCGCCAGCAGCTTGGCCTCAGGGGGCGCGGGGGACACTGAAGCTTTCTTT
NA | NA | TRBJ1-5 | TRBV20-1 | CSALWRGMRQPQHF | TGCAGTGCTCTTTGGCGGGGGATGCGGCAGCCCCAGCATTTT
NA | NA | TRBJ1-2 | TRBV7-9 | CASSDQTRGYTF | TGTGCCAGCAGCGATCAGACCCGTGGCTACACCTTC
NA | TRBD1 | TRBJ2-7 | TRBV7-8 | CASSIPDRASYEQYF | TGTGCCAGCAGCATACCAGACAGGGCCTCCTACGAGCAGTACTTC
NA | NA | TRBJ2-5 | TRBV27 | CASSRGGLQETQYF | TGTGCCAGCAGCCGGGGAGGCCTCCAAGAGACCCAGTACTTC
NA | NA | TRBJ2-2 | TRBV6-5 | CASSSLAGGFMTGELFF | TGTGCCAGCAGTTCCCTCGCCGGTGGGTTTATGACCGGGGAGCTGTTTTTT
NA | NA | TRBJ2-2 | TRBV20-1 | CSATIRDRTGELFF | TGCAGTGCTACCATCCGGGATCGCACCGGGGAGCTGTTTTTT
once | TRBD2 | TRBJ2-2 | TRBV20-1 | CSAREGGMDTGELFF | TGCAGTGCTAGAGAGGGGGGGATGGACACCGGGGAGCTGTTTTTT
NA | TRBD2 | TRBJ2-7 | TRBV14 | CASSQEQFLSGTSGDSLYEQYF | TGTGCCAGCAGCCAAGAGCAGTTTCTTTCCGGGACTAGCGGGGACAGCCTCTACGAGCAGTACTTC
NA | NA | TRBJ2-1 | TRBV2 | CASSEVYEQFF | TGTGCCAGCAGTGAGGTCTATGAGCAGTTCTTC
NA | NA | TRBJ1-1 | TRBV20-1 | CSARDGRPNTEAFF | TGCAGTGCTAGAGATGGACGGCCGAACACTGAAGCTTTCTTT
once | NA | TRBJ1-5 | TRBV4-1 | CASSQEGYNQPQHF | TGCGCCAGCAGCCAAGAGGGGTACAATCAGCCCCAGCATTTT
NA | NA | TRBJ1-1 | TRBV6-5 | CASRSYSSREAFF | TGTGCCAGCAGGAGCTATTCTAGCCGTGAAGCTTTCTTT
few | NA | TRBJ2-7 | TRBV14 | CASSQDRGRALYEQYF | TGTGCCAGCAGCCAAGATAGGGGCCGGGCCCTATACGAGCAGTACTTC
NA | TRBD1 | TRBJ2-7 | TRBV27 | CASSIGGLMAYEQYF | TGTGCCAGCAGTATAGGGGGCTTAATGGCCTACGAGCAGTACTTC
NA | TRBD1 | TRBJ1-5 | TRBV20-1 | CSVQDRNSNQPQHF | TGCAGTGTCCAGGACAGGAATAGCAATCAGCCCCAGCATTTT
NA | NA | TRBJ1-1 | TRBV7-9 | CASSYGTIEAFF | TGTGCCAGCAGCTACGGGACAATTGAAGCTTTCTTT
NA | NA | TRBJ2-1 | TRBV7-8 | CASSLVALHLTNEQFF | TGTGCCAGCAGCTTAGTTGCACTACACCTAACTAATGAGCAGTTCTTC
NA | NA | TRBJ2-7 | TRBV7-9 | CASRRGDFYEQYF | TGTGCCAGCAGGAGGGGGGATTTCTACGAGCAGTACTTC
NA | NA | TRBJ2-1 | TRBV2 | CASSEGFTGTYNEQFF | TGTGCCAGCAGTGAGGGGTTTACAGGTACCTACAATGAGCAGTTCTTC
NA | NA | TRBJ1-5 | TRBV12-3/TRBV12-4 | CASRLQGNNQPQHF | TGTGCCAGCAGGCTCCAGGGTAACAATCAGCCCCAGCATTTT
NA | NA | TRBJ2-7 | TRBV11-2 | CASSPTGRASSYEQYF | TGTGCCAGCAGCCCGACCGGTAGGGCGAGCTCCTACGAGCAGTACTTC
NA | NA | TRBJ2-1 | TRBV6-5 | CASSYSHSSGLNNEQFF | TGTGCCAGCAGTTATAGCCATTCCTCCGGACTGAACAATGAGCAGTTCTTC
once | TRBD2 | TRBJ2-1 | TRBV10-2 | CASSGGLAGYNEQFF | TGCGCCAGCAGTGGGGGACTAGCGGGGTACAATGAGCAGTTCTTC
NA | TRBD2 | TRBJ2-1 | TRBV9 | CASSVETASGGANEQFF | TGTGCCAGCAGCGTAGAGACTGCTAGCGGGGGGGCCAATGAGCAGTTCTTC
NA | NA | TRBJ1-6 | TRBV27 | CASSLLVYNSPLHF | TGTGCCAGCAGTCTGCTGGTCTATAATTCACCCCTCCACTTT
NA | TRBD1 | TRBJ2-7 | TRBV20-1 | CSARGRDREVYEQYF | TGCAGTGCCCGGGGGAGGGACAGGGAGGTCTACGAGCAGTACTTC
NA | TRBD1 | TRBJ2-1 | TRBV7-2 | CASSLNKDRGYNEQFF | TGTGCCAGCAGCTTAAACAAGGACAGGGGATACAATGAGCAGTTCTTC
NA | NA | TRBJ2-3 | TRBV7-9 | CASSVGGATDTQYF | TGTGCCAGCAGTGTAGGGGGGGCGACAGATACGCAGTATTTT
NA | NA | TRBJ1-2 | TRBV27 | CATQGPDDYGYTF | TGTGCCACCCAAGGACCGGACGACTATGGCTACACCTTC
NA | TRBD1 | TRBJ2-7 | TRBV27 | CASSLSTGVISYEQYF | TGTGCCAGCAGTCTATCTACAGGGGTAATTTCCTACGAGCAGTACTTC
NA | NA | TRBJ2-1 | TRBV5-4 | CASSLDRYYSYEQFF | TGTGCCAGCAGCTTGGACAGGTACTACTCTTATGAGCAGTTCTTC
NA | NA | TRBJ2-7 | TRBV3-1 | CASSLFVDSVYEQYF | TGTGCCAGCAGCCTTTTTGTTGACAGCGTTTACGAGCAGTACTTC
NA | NA | TRBJ1-1 | TRBV12-3/TRBV12-4 | CASSSGVGAFF | TGTGCCAGCAGTTCGGGTGTAGGGGCTTTCTTT
NA | TRBD1 | TRBJ1-2 | TRBV6-6 | CASSDRDRGLYGYTF | TGTGCCAGCAGTGACCGGGACAGGGGCCTCTATGGCTACACCTTC
NA | NA | TRBJ2-7 | TRBV10-3 | CAISESSTEQYF | TGTGCCATCAGTGAGTCAAGTACCGAGCAGTACTTC
NA | TRBD2 | TRBJ2-7 | TRBV7-9 | CASSPGGVYEQYF | TGTGCCAGCAGCCCCGGGGGGGTCTACGAGCAGTACTTC
NA | NA | TRBJ2-7 | TRBV29-1 | CSVLPGNSYEQYF | TGCAGCGTCCTTCCCGGGAACTCCTACGAGCAGTACTTC
NA | NA | TRBJ2-1 | TRBV27 | CASSLGGSLSEQFF | TGTGCCAGCAGCCTTGGGGGGTCGTTGAGTGAGCAGTTCTTC